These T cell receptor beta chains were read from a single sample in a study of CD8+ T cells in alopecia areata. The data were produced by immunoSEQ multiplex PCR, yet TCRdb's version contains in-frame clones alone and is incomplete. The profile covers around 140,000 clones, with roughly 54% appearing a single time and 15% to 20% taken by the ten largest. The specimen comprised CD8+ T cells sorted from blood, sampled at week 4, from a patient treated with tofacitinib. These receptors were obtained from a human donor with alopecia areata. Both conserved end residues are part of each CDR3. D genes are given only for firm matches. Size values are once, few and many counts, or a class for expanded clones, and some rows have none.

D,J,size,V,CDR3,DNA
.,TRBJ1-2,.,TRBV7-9,CASGGYGYTF,TGTGCCAGCGGGGGTTATGGCTACACCTTC
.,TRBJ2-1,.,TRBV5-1,CASSGGGTYNEQFF,TGCGCCAGCAGTGGGGGCGGCACCTACAATGAGCAGTTCTTC
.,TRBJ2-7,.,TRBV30,CAWSVEGSVAEF,TGTGCCTGGAGTGTAGAAGGTAGTGTCGCGGAGTTC
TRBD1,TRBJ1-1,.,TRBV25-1,CASSGDRGVSTEAFF,TGTGCCAGCAGTGGGGACAGGGGAGTAAGCACTGAAGCTTTCTTT
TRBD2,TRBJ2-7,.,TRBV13,CASSPLAGRNYEQYF,TGTGCCAGCAGCCCCCTAGCGGGGAGAAACTACGAGCAGTACTTC
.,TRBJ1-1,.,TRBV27,CASSLLGTVGTEAFF,TGTGCCAGCAGTTTACTGGGCACGGTTGGGACTGAAGCTTTCTTT
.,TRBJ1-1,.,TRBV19,CASETGGGAEAFF,TGTGCCAGCGAGACCGGGGGAGGGGCTGAAGCTTTCTTT
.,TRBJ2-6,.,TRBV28,CASSSFPSGANVLTF,TGTGCCAGCAGCTCATTCCCTTCTGGGGCCAACGTCCTGACTTTC
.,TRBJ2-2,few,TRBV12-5,CASGLSLAVAGELFF,TGTGCTAGTGGGCTCAGTCTCGCGGTGGCCGGGGAGCTGTTTTTT
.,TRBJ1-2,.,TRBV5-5,CASSPDRSLWYGYTF,TGTGCCAGCAGCCCCGACAGGAGTTTGTGGTATGGCTACACCTTC
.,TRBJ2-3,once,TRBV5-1,CASSSIDTQYF,TGCGCCAGCAGCTCCATCGATACGCAGTATTTT
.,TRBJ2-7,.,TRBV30,CAWSPQGFYEQYF,TGTGCCTGGAGTCCCCAGGGTTTCTACGAGCAGTACTTC
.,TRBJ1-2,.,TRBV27,CASSLYAGEGGYTF,TGTGCCAGCAGTTTATACGCAGGGGAAGGTGGCTACACCTTC
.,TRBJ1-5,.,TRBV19,CASRTDPVDLRGNQPQHF,TGTGCCAGTAGAACGGACCCGGTGGACCTTAGGGGCAATCAGCCCCAGCATTTT
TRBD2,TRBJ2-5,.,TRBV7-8,CASSPFRTGGATQYF,TGTGCCAGCAGCCCTTTTCGTACCGGGGGGGCGACCCAGTACTTC
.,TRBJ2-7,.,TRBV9,CASSVGDSYEQYF,TGTGCCAGCAGCGTAGGTGACAGCTACGAGCAGTACTTC
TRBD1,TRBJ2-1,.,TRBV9,CASSEGIRDSSYNEQFF,TGTGCCAGCAGCGAGGGGATCCGGGACAGCTCCTACAATGAGCAGTTCTTC
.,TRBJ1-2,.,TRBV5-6,CASRIRRFGSYGYTF,TGTGCCAGCAGGATACGGAGATTCGGGAGCTATGGCTACACCTTC
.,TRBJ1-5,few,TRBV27,CASSLSRGDQPQHF,TGTGCCAGCAGTTTATCCCGGGGGGATCAGCCCCAGCATTTT
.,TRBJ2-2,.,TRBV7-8,CASSPRDIYTGELFF,TGTGCCAGCAGCCCCCGGGACATCTACACCGGGGAGCTGTTTTTT
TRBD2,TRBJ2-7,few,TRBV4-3,CASSYSGGAYEQYF,TGCGCCAGCAGCTACAGCGGGGGGGCCTACGAGCAGTACTTC
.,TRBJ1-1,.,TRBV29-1,CSVEPTGWNTEAFF,TGCAGCGTTGAGCCCACTGGGTGGAACACTGAAGCTTTCTTT
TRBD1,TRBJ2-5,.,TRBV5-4,CASRQDDRAGETQYF,TGTGCCAGCAGGCAAGACGACAGGGCGGGAGAGACCCAGTACTTC
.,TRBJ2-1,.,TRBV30,CAWSLDTGQQFF,TGTGCCTGGAGTCTGGACACTGGACAGCAGTTCTTC